These T cell receptor beta chains were read from a single sample in a study of T cells expressing NK-cell markers. TCRdb reprocessed the 5' RACE reads and stores each CDR3 protein as one record, lacking DNA. Recorded for this sample: about 380,000 distinct CDR3 sequences. Sample: blood T cells: a sorted CD56 or NKG2C T cell subset, CD4+ or CD8+ T cells, or bulk PBMC T cells (not recorded which). These receptors were taken from a man between 18 and 69 years old in good health. Both conserved end residues are part of each CDR3.

>TRBV12-3/TRBV12-4|TRBJ2-7
CASSLRARSYFYEQYF
>TRBV2|TRBJ2-5
CASRRDSAGGTQYF
>TRBV4-1|TRBJ1-2
CASSQGTHGYTF
>TRBV12-3/TRBV12-4|TRBJ2-7
CASTAASVLEQYF
>TRBV29-1|TRBJ2-5
CSVVGGQETQYF
>TRBV4-1|TRBJ2-1
CASSLGSPGDEQFF
>TRBV20-1|TRBJ1-6
CSASSLNRGHNSPLHF
>TRBV6-5|TRBJ2-1
CASSGTQKGYNEQFF
>TRBV6-1|TRBJ2-7
CASSETSEGSYEQYF
>TRBV7-8|TRBJ1-4
CASSPQGGNGEKLFF
>TRBV13|TRBJ2-7
CASSRRAGSYEQYF
>TRBV19|TRBJ1-1
CASSIDRGNTEAFF
>TRBV20-1|TRBJ1-2
CSATITSLPYGYTF
>TRBV11-2|TRBJ2-7
CASSLRTSPGTHYEQYF
>TRBV4-2|TRBJ2-1
CASSQGEIAVNEQFF
>TRBV6-1|TRBJ2-7
CASSEALPGFEQYF
>TRBV2|TRBJ2-1
CASHLLAGGLGEQFF
>TRBV12-3/TRBV12-4|TRBJ1-4
CASSRDRVGEKLFF
>TRBV4-1|TRBJ2-6
CASSQSSGGISGANVLTF
>TRBV27|TRBJ2-5
CASQISQGSLGTQYF
>TRBV20-1|TRBJ1-1
CSAEGWGRGRNTEAFF
>TRBV28|TRBJ2-2
CASSLTLGGDGELFF
>TRBV12-5|TRBJ2-3
CASGPSRQGARTDTQYF
>TRBV7-2|TRBJ2-2
CASRHTDRGRTGELFF
>TRBV6-5|TRBJ2-3
CASSYGGLSQDTQYF
>TRBV4-2|TRBJ1-1
CASSRDGYTEAFF
>TRBV3-1|TRBJ2-6
CASSETGTGTGANVLTF
>TRBV10-1|TRBJ2-3
CASSEPGQGMSWARTDTQYF
>TRBV5-6|TRBJ1-4
CASSFAGGGYYEKLFF
>TRBV5-1|TRBJ2-1
CASSPDPGDNEQFF
>TRBV20-1|TRBJ2-3
CSATRTDTDTQYF
>TRBV7-9|TRBJ2-7
CASHRYPSYEQYF
>TRBV6-5|TRBJ1-6
CASSYLSGTGYSPLHF
>TRBV3-1|TRBJ1-1
CASSRWLDFGAFF